This TCR beta chain appears in the sequencing data of a study of blood T cell repertoires in COVID-19. Study context: Both acute and convalescent COVID-19 samples were obtained from the United States, Italy and Spain.

The CDR3 is 16 amino acids. J lost 1 base, V lost 4 bases, and 10 bases had no gene match. Germline V gene sequence: CDR1 SGHRS, CDR2 YFSETQ. Authors' analysis steps: For nucleated cells, counts were estimated from reference gene primer amplification. Generated by immunoSEQ multiplex PCR, the TCRdb table keeps only in-frame clones and is missing some. Clone size and V and J calls were adopted from that table, with D and trimming inferred from the DNA. Among 50,000 to 70,000 clones listed, 70% to 90% were seen once. This clonotype was obtained from a man aged 55 to 70 with active or convalescent COVID-19. The gene calls are TRBV5-1 and TRBJ1-2, with 7 bases identical to TRBD1. The material sequenced was peripheral blood. Here the CDR3 DNA reads TGCGCCAGCAGCCGACAGGGAGGAGATGGTAACTATGGCTACACCTTC. It translates to CASSRQGGDGNYGYTF.